A single sample is the source of the 30 T cell receptor beta chains below, sequenced in a study of T-cell reconstitution after alpha-beta-depleted transplantation in children. Unique molecular identifiers were used to barcode this TCRbeta library. TCRdb re-derived calls from the PCR reads in MiXCR, one entry per CDR3 protein. The sample contains about 200,000 distinct CDR3 sequences, about a sixth of which appear only once. Material: PBMCs, mostly from graft donor cells, obtained 360 days after TCRalphabeta/CD19-depleted stem cell transplant. The receptors were sampled from a male patient between 2 and 10 years old who had a stem cell transplant for acute lymphoblastic leukemia, so the T cells may come from the graft donor.

This clonotype showed up just a few times. This chain uses TRBV5-1 with TRBJ2-5, with D possibly matching TRBD2 (6 bases). Germline CDR1 and CDR2: SGHRS and YFSETQ. The CDR3 is 17 amino acids. Trimming shortened V by 2 bases and J by 2 bases, and 19 bases separated the two germline ends. CDR3 DNA sequence: TGCGCCAGCAGCTTTACTCGTCCTAGCGCCCCACAAGAGACCCAGTACTTC. This gives the protein CASSFTRPSAPQETQYF.

The chain combines TRBV29-1 with TRBJ1-1, with 8 bases identical to TRBD1. CDR1 and CDR2 from the germline V gene are SQVTM and ANQGSEA. CDR3 length: 11 amino acids. J lost 11 bases, V lost 0 bases, and 2 bases had no gene match. As DNA, the CDR3 is TGCAGCGTTGAAGAGGACAGGGCCGCTTTCTTT. Its translation is CSVEEDRAAFF.

This clonotype was picked up a small number of times. The chain is built from TRBV9 and TRBJ2-2; D gene uncertain. The CDR3 length is 14 residues. Trimming took off 2 bases at V and 5 bases at J, with 10 bases between the two ends. The V gene's germline CDR1 is SGDLS and CDR2 YYNGEE. CDR3 sequence (DNA): TGTGCCAGCAGCGTGGGGTCTGCGACCGGGGAGCTGTTTTTT. This translates into CASSVGSATGELFF.

This rearrangement joins TRBV12-3 or TRBV12-4 to TRBJ2-7; perhaps TRBD1 as D (7 bases). Trimming stripped 4 bases from V and 12 bases from J, with 19 bases between. The CDR3 length is 13 residues. CDR3 coding DNA: TGTGCCAGCAGTTCACAATCCAGGGGGAGGCCGTACTTC. It translates to CASSSQSRGRPYF.

The chain carries TRBV27 and TRBJ2-1; unclear D gene. From germline, CDR1 is MNHEY and CDR2 SMNVEV (reference sequence). The CDR3 sequence is 12 residues long. Trimming took 3 bases from V and 7 from J, leaving 7 bases between them. CDR3 DNA sequence: TGTGCCAGCAGTTTTTTTGGGAATGAGCAGTTCTTC. Protein: CASSFFGNEQFF.

The rearrangement joins TRBV4-2 to TRBJ2-1; TRBD2 aligns across 9 bases. V shed 0 bases and J 8 bases; nucleotides not matched to a gene: 5. The CDR3 length is 15 residues. In germline, CDR1 is LGHNA, CDR2 YNFKEQ. CDR3 in DNA: TGTGCCAGCAGCCAAGATGCGGGAGGGCACGATGAGCAGTTCTTC. It translates to CASSQDAGGHDEQFF.

This clonotype was counted a few times. The chain's CDR3 is CASVQQGSYEQYF. The DNA of the CDR3 is TGTGCCAGCGTCCAACAGGGAAGCTACGAGCAGTACTTC. The chain carries TRBV2 and TRBJ2-7, with a weak D call TRBD1 (6 bases). CDR3 size: 13 residues. The germline V gene encodes CDR1 SNHLY and CDR2 FYNNEI. Trimming shortened V by 8 bases and J by 3 bases, and 14 bases separated the two germline ends.

This sequence joins TRBV6-1 and TRBJ2-7; 7 nucleotides line up with TRBD1. The CDR3 is made up of 13 amino acids. V gave up 8 bases and J gave up 0 bases; unmatched junction bases: 4. The germline CDR1 and CDR2 sequences are MNHNS and SASEGT. This chain's CDR3 is CASGGQFSYEQYF. DNA for the CDR3: TGTGCCAGCGGGGGACAGTTCTCCTACGAGCAGTACTTC.

This clonotype was observed a few times. The gene calls are TRBV28 and TRBJ2-7; 9 positions match TRBD1. This CDR3 is built from 15 residues. Germline-derived CDR1 and CDR2 are MDHEN and SYDVKM. Trimming removed 6 bases from V and 5 bases from J; junction bases left unmatched: 11. CDR3: CASRNFGDRVDEQYF. CDR3 DNA: TGTGCCAGCAGGAATTTTGGGGACAGGGTCGACGAGCAGTACTTC. The full variable domain, its missing parts supplied by reference TRBV28 and TRBJ2-7, is DVKVTQSSRYLVKRTGEKVFLECVQDMDHENMFWYRQDPGLGLRLIYFSYDVKMKEKGDIPEGYSVSREKKERFSLILESASTNQTSMYLCASRNFGDRVDEQYFGPGTRLTVT.

This rearrangement joins TRBV5-1 to TRBJ2-5; 9 bases are a match to TRBD1. Trimming cost V 3 bases and J 5 bases; bases outside gene matches: 5. Per the germline V gene, CDR1 is SGHRS and CDR2 is YFSETQ. The CDR3 has 14 amino acids. The CDR3, as DNA: TGCGCCAGCAGCTGGGACAGGGCTGTGGAGACCCAGTACTTC. Protein product: CASSWDRAVETQYF.

The chain links TRBV28 to TRBJ2-2; D remains ambiguous. Germline V CDR1 and CDR2: MDHEN, SYDVKM. V was pared by 5 bases and J by 1 base, with 11 bases between. There are 15 residues in the CDR3. The CDR3 region has the DNA TGTGCCAGCAGTCTCGGACCGATGAACACCGGGGAGCTGTTTTTT. It specifies CASSLGPMNTGELFF. The full variable domain, with the rest looked up from reference TRBV28 and TRBJ2-2, is DVKVTQSSRYLVKRTGEKVFLECVQDMDHENMFWYRQDPGLGLRLIYFSYDVKMKEKGDIPEGYSVSREKKERFSLILESASTNQTSMYLCASSLGPMNTGELFFGEGSRLTVL.

The chain uses TRBV28 and TRBJ2-2; TRBD1 is a possible D gene (6 bases). Germline lookup yields CDR1 MDHEN and CDR2 SYDVKM. There are 17 residues in the CDR3. V was trimmed by 6 bases and J by 1 base, leaving 18 bases between them. The CDR3 here is CASRPGTGQENTGELFF. CDR3 DNA sequence: TGTGCCAGCAGACCCGGAACAGGGCAGGAGAACACCGGGGAGCTGTTTTTT.

This clonotype was seen many times. The rearrangement joins TRBV7-9 to TRBJ1-4; no clear D. Trimming took 5 bases from V and 0 from J, leaving 22 bases between them. In germline, CDR1 is SEHNR, CDR2 FQNEAQ (reference sequence). CDR3 length equals 19 residues. CDR3 residues: CASSPLPDLAAATNEKLFF. In nucleotides, the CDR3 is TGTGCCAGCAGCCCCCTCCCGGATCTTGCAGCTGCAACTAATGAAAAACTGTTTTTT.

The chain carries TRBV9 and TRBJ2-1; 12 bases fit TRBD2. Germline V gene lookup returns CDR1 SGDLS and CDR2 YYNGEE. V shed 0 bases and J 10 bases; nucleotides not matched to a gene: 8. The CDR3 length is 16 residues. The DNA for the CDR3 is TGTGCCAGCAGCGTAGTGGCTAGCGGGGGGGCCGTGGAGCAGTTCTTC. It specifies CASSVVASGGAVEQFF. Together with reference TRBV9 and TRBJ2-1, the CDR3 gives the full variable domain: DSGVTQTPKHLITATGQRVTLRCSPRSGDLSVYWYQQSLDQGLQFLIQYYNGEERAKGNILERFSAQQFPDLHSELNLSSLELGDSALYFCASSVVASGGAVEQFFGPGTRLTVL.

The rearrangement links TRBV18 to TRBJ1-6, with D possibly matching TRBD1 (5 bases). The CDR3 totals 14 residues. The V gene's germline CDR1 is KGHSH and CDR2 LQKENI. Trimming left V 3 bases short and J 7 bases short, with 10 bases between. Here the CDR3 reads CASSPTAVNSPLHF. The CDR3 DNA sequence: TGTGCCAGCTCACCGACAGCAGTAAATTCACCCCTCCACTTT.

The J gene is TRBJ1-3, the V gene TRBV4-1; D unresolved. Germline V lookup: CDR1 MGHRA, CDR2 YSYEKL. CDR3 size: 15 residues. The V end was cut by 5 bases, the J end by 0 bases, with 11 bases between. This chain's CDR3 is CASSSRTDSGNTIYF. CDR3 coding DNA: TGCGCCAGCAGCAGCAGGACGGACTCTGGAAACACCATATATTTT.

The chain combines TRBV4-3 with TRBJ2-4; tentative D call: TRBD1 (6 bases). Trimming stripped 3 bases from V and 6 bases from J, with 12 bases between. Germline assignment: CDR1 LGHNA and CDR2 YSLEER. The CDR3 runs to 14 residues. The CDR3 spells CASSHQGLGNIQYF. Here the CDR3 DNA reads TGCGCCAGCAGCCATCAGGGGCTGGGAAACATTCAGTACTTC.

There are a few counts of this clonotype. The chain recombines TRBV6-5 with TRBJ2-2; TRBD1 is a possible D gene (6 bases). With 5 bases removed from V and 4 bases from J, the gap between germline ends came to 17 bases. The CDR3 totals 16 residues. From germline, CDR1 is MNHEY and CDR2 SVGAGI. The CDR3, as DNA: TGTGCCAGCAGTCTACCACAGGGACAAGGCACCGGGGAGCTGTTTTTT. Its protein product is CASSLPQGQGTGELFF.

This clonotype turned up a few times. The CDR3, as DNA: TGTGCCAGCAACTTGCGGGGAGATGGCTATTTAGAGACCCAGTACTTC. Protein: CASNLRGDGYLETQYF. The V and J genes are TRBV28 and TRBJ2-5; D possibly corresponds to TRBD2 (6 bases). Germline CDR1 is MDHEN and CDR2 is SYDVKM. With 7 bases removed from V and 4 bases from J, the gap between germline ends came to 22 bases. This CDR3 has 16 amino acids.

This clonotype was detected only a few times. The chain recombines TRBV12-3 or TRBV12-4 with TRBJ1-6; D unresolved. CDR3 size: 13 residues. V was shortened by 6 bases and J by 9 bases, with 12 bases between the two germline ends. In nucleotides, the CDR3 is TGTGCCAGCAGCCTTGAAAGCGGTTCACCCCTCCACTTT. Its protein product is CASSLESGSPLHF.

This clonotype was seen a handful of times. The rearrangement joins TRBV20-1 to TRBJ2-1, with 12 bases lining up with TRBD2. CDR3 length: 17 amino acids. Trimming at V came to 2 bases and at J to 3 bases, leaving 8 bases not matched to a gene. Germline V CDR1 and CDR2: DFQATT, SNEGSKA (reference sequence). The CDR3 protein is CSARSASGGAVYNEQFF. CDR3 bases: TGCAGTGCTAGATCGGCTAGCGGGGGGGCCGTCTACAATGAGCAGTTCTTC.

J is TRBJ2-7 and V is TRBV27; no clear D gene. Per germline, CDR1 MNHEY and CDR2 SMNVEV (reference sequence). The CDR3 covers 14 residues. With 4 bases removed from V and 0 bases from J, the gap between germline ends came to 10 bases. CDR3 DNA: TGTGCCAGCAGTTCTACCCCTGGCTCCTACGAGCAGTACTTC. Translated: CASSSTPGSYEQYF.

In this sample, this clonotype turned up many times. The chain has TRBV12-3 or TRBV12-4 and TRBJ1-1, with a possible D match to TRBD1 (6 bases). This CDR3 comprises 15 residues. V shed 5 bases and J shed 0 bases, with 13 bases lying between them. In nucleotides, the CDR3 is TGTGCCAGCAGTGGCCTGGGACATATGAACACTGAAGCTTTCTTT. This sequence encodes CASSGLGHMNTEAFF.

The sample holds many counts of this clonotype. This chain joins TRBV29-1 and TRBJ2-5; TRBD1 aligns across 10 bases. Germline V gives CDR1 SQVTM, CDR2 ANQGSEA. The CDR3 length is 12 residues. The J segment lost 5 bases and the V segment lost 6 bases, leaving 3 bases of the junction unmatched. The CDR3 region has the DNA TGCAGCGTCCTGGACAGGGGGGAGACCCAGTACTTC. Protein: CSVLDRGETQYF.

As DNA, the CDR3 is TGCAGCGTTGAACGGACAGACGGTATTAGGGATGAGCAGTTCTTC. Translation gives CSVERTDGIRDEQFF. J is TRBJ2-1 and V is TRBV29-1; TRBD1 might be the D (6 bases). The CDR3 is made up of 15 amino acids. V dropped 2 bases and J dropped 8 bases, with 19 bases sitting between them. Germline CDR1 is SQVTM and CDR2 is ANQGSEA.

The chain uses TRBV30 and TRBJ1-1; D gene unclear. Deletions cut 7 bases from V and 13 bases from J, with 16 bases between. CDR1 GTSNPN and CDR2 SVGIG come from the germline V gene (reference sequence). CDR3 length equals 10 residues. CDR3 nucleotide sequence: TGTGCCTCGATCAGCCAAGTCGGTTTCTTT. Encoded protein: CASISQVGFF.

The sample holds a few counts of this clonotype. The chain carries TRBV5-1 and TRBJ1-4; D possibly corresponds to TRBD1 (6 bases). The length of the CDR3 is 15 residues. Per germline, CDR1 SGHRS and CDR2 YFSETQ. Trimming shortened V by 4 bases and J by 1 base, and 11 bases separated the two germline ends. DNA of the CDR3: TGCGCCAGCAGCGGTAACAGGGTAACTAATGAAAAACTGTTTTTT. Protein: CASSGNRVTNEKLFF.

This chain joins TRBV20-1 and TRBJ1-1, with D possibly matching TRBD1 (5 bases). CDR3 length: 12 residues. Trimming took 1 base from V and 6 from J, leaving 9 bases between them. Germline loops: CDR1 DFQATT, CDR2 SNEGSKA (reference sequence). The CDR3 sequence is CSARAGGAEAFF. Here the CDR3 DNA reads TGCAGTGCTAGAGCTGGGGGTGCTGAAGCTTTCTTT.

The chain uses TRBV2 and TRBJ2-7; D may be TRBD2 (7 bases). Deletions cut 7 bases from V and 1 base from J, with 14 bases between. Germline assignment: CDR1 SNHLY and CDR2 FYNNEI. This CDR3 is 14 amino acids long. The CDR3: CASKEGEGSYEQYF. CDR3 coding DNA: TGTGCCAGCAAGGAGGGGGAGGGGTCCTACGAGCAGTACTTC.

This clonotype was detected many times. The chain is built from TRBV5-1 and TRBJ1-1; 9 positions match TRBD1. This CDR3 has 15 amino acids. The germline gives CDR1 SGHRS, CDR2 YFSETQ. V gave up 0 bases and J gave up 2 bases; unmatched junction bases: 2. CDR3 region: CASSLVTGGNTEAFF. The CDR3 nucleotides read TGCGCCAGCAGCTTGGTGACAGGGGGTAACACTGAAGCTTTCTTT.